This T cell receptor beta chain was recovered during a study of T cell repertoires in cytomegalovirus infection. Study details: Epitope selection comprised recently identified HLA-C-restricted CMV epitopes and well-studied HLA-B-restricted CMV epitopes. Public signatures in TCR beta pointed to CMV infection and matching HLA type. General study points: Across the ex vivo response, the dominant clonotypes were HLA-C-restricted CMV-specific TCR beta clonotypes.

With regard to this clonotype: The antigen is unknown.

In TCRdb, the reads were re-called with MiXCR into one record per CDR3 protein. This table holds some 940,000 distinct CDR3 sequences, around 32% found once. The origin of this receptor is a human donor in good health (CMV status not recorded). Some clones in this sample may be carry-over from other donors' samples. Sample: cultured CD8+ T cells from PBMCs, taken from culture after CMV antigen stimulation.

CDR3 sequence (DNA): TGCAGTGCCCGCCAGGCCGACATGAACACTGAAGCTTTCTTT. This gives the protein CSARQADMNTEAFF. The J gene is TRBJ1-1, the V gene TRBV20-1, with no clear D. CDR1 DFQATT and CDR2 SNEGSKA come from the germline V gene (reference sequence). V gave up 6 bases and J gave up 0 bases, with 14 bases separating them. This CDR3 has 14 amino acids.